The entry below describes one T cell receptor beta chain. Per the original data handling: Amplification with reference gene primers provided the estimates of nucleated cell counts. The data were produced by immunoSEQ multiplex PCR, yet TCRdb's version contains in-frame clones alone and is incomplete. The V and J calls and the clone size are those of that table, but D and trimming were determined from the DNA. The repertoire holds a few hundred thousand clones, with roughly 90% as singletons. These data are taken from a study of blood T cell repertoires in COVID-19. Study at large: COVID-19 samples collected from the United States, Italy and Spain covered acute and convalescent phases. Sample material is recorded as cDNA or gDNA derived from T cells, B-cell-depleted T cells, or PBMCs.

Trimming pared 3 bases from V and 5 bases from J, leaving 9 bases between. CDR1 is MNHNS and CDR2 is SASEGT in the germline V gene. The CDR3 totals 13 residues. The chain recombines TRBV6-1 with TRBJ2-3; TRBD2 is a possible D gene (6 bases). The specimen sequenced was peripheral blood. The TCR originated in a man aged 40-49 years with active or convalescent COVID-19. In nucleotides, the CDR3 is TGTGCCAGCAGTGAGCGGGGAGGAGATACGCAGTATTTT. Amino acids: CASSERGGDTQYF.